The 16 T cell receptor beta chains in this list originate from one sample, sequenced in a study of shared clonotypes between healthy human individuals. TCRdb's copy holds only in-frame clones and misses some; the assay was immunoSEQ multiplex PCR. Of 2 million to 2.5 million clones listed, approximately 94% are singletons. Sequenced sample: naive CD4+ T cells sorted from blood. As to subset: CD45RA+ positively selected. All receptors come from a young man in good health.

The chain is built from TRBV6-1 and TRBJ2-2, with D hard to call. The germline V and J ends were trimmed by 7 bases and 0 bases, with 9 bases remaining between them. The CDR3 spans 14 residues. Germline V lookup: CDR1 MNHNS, CDR2 SASEGT. CDR3: CASTGSANTGELFF. The CDR3 DNA reads as TGTGCCAGCACTGGCAGTGCGAACACCGGGGAGCTGTTTTTT.

Turning to this clone: This CDR3 is also generated by other DNA sequences in the sample. The gene calls are TRBV30 and TRBJ1-1; D is unclear. The CDR3 loop spans 11 amino acids. The germline CDR1 and CDR2 sequences are GTSNPN and SVGIG (reference sequence). V was trimmed by 4 bases and J by 0 bases, leaving 3 bases between them. The CDR3 DNA sequence: TGTGCCTGGAAGGTGAACACTGAAGCTTTCTTT. The encoded protein is CAWKVNTEAFF.

The chain couples TRBV4-1 to TRBJ2-7, with TRBD2 identical over 7 bases. The CDR3 has 15 amino acids. V lost 1 base to trimming and J lost 4 bases; unmatched junction nucleotides: 7. CDR1 is MGHRA and CDR2 is YSYEKL in the germline V gene. Here the CDR3 reads CASSQARGGSYEQYF. DNA of the CDR3: TGCGCCAGCAGCCAAGCGCGCGGGGGATCGTACGAGCAGTACTTC.

The CDR3 sequence is CASSLSDSGVGQYF. CDR3 nucleotide sequence: TGTGCCAGCAGCTTATCGGACAGCGGTGTGGGGCAGTACTTC. This sequence joins TRBV11-2 and TRBJ2-7; perhaps TRBD1 as D (6 bases). V was clipped by 2 bases and J by 9 bases, with 17 bases between them. Germline values: CDR1 SGHAT, CDR2 FQNNGV. This CDR3 spans 14 amino acids.

This sequence joins TRBV7-8 and TRBJ2-7; weak D call: TRBD1 (6 bases). CDR1 is SGHVS, CDR2 FQNEAQ, per germline. CDR3 length: 15 residues. Trimming removed 4 bases at V and 1 base at J, with 14 bases between. CDR3 amino acids: CASSSGGGRSYEQYF. In nucleotides, the CDR3 is TGTGCCAGCAGCTCAGGTGGGGGCAGGTCCTACGAGCAGTACTTC. The entire variable domain, with the rest obtained from reference TRBV7-8 and TRBJ2-7, is as follows: GAGVSQSPRYKVAKRGQDVALRCDPISGHVSLFWYQQALGQGPEFLTYFQNEAQLDKSGLPSDRFFAERPEGSVSTLKIQRTQQEDSAVYLCASSSGGGRSYEQYFGPGTRLTVT.

The rearrangement links TRBV6-6 to TRBJ2-5; TRBD2 agrees at 9 bases. V was clipped by 3 bases and J by 4 bases; unmatched bases: 9. The CDR3 covers 16 residues. From germline, CDR1 is MNHNY and CDR2 SVGAGI (reference sequence). CDR3 DNA: TGTGCCAGCAGTTATTCACTAGCGGGCGGACTAGAGACCCAGTACTTC. It codes for CASSYSLAGGLETQYF.

The chain combines TRBV30 with TRBJ1-6; D perhaps matches TRBD1 (5 bases). V was shortened by 2 bases and J by 7 bases, with 18 bases between the two germline ends. Germline lookup yields CDR1 GTSNPN and CDR2 SVGIG (reference sequence). The CDR3 totals 16 residues. The CDR3 is CAWSMAGWSQNSPLHF. The CDR3 DNA reads as TGTGCCTGGAGTATGGCAGGGTGGTCTCAAAATTCACCCCTCCACTTT.

This clone was seen once. The V and J genes are TRBV15 and TRBJ1-2; D gene unclear. CDR3 length: 13 amino acids. Germline lookup yields CDR1 LNHNV and CDR2 YYDKDF (reference sequence). V dropped 0 bases and J dropped 8 bases, with 10 bases sitting between them. As DNA, the CDR3 is TGTGCCACCAGCAGAGATGTGGGTAGAGGCTACACCTTC. Protein sequence: CATSRDVGRGYTF.

This clone appeared once. The chain recombines TRBV10-3 with TRBJ2-7; D not resolved. Trimming shortened V by 1 base and J by 4 bases, and 8 bases separated the two germline ends. CDR3 length: 13 amino acids. CDR1 and CDR2 (germline): ENHRY, SYGVKD. The CDR3 protein is CAISELSIYEQYF. As DNA, the CDR3 is TGTGCCATCAGTGAGTTATCGATATACGAGCAGTACTTC.

Remarks on this clone: Other DNA sequences in this specimen translate into the identical CDR3. This chain connects TRBV5-4 to TRBJ2-5; D is tentatively TRBD1 or TRBD2 (5 bases each). Germline CDR1 SGHNT, CDR2 YYREEE (reference sequence). The length of the CDR3 is 13 residues. Trimming left V 3 bases short and J 5 bases short, with 11 bases between. The CDR3 region has the DNA TGTGCCAGCAGCTATGACAGAGGGGAGACCCAGTACTTC. Translated: CASSYDRGETQYF.

V usage is TRBV5-6 and J usage is TRBJ1-3; D not certain. Trimming removed 5 bases from V and 0 bases from J, with 15 bases in between. CDR1 and CDR2 from the germline V gene are SGHDT and YYEEEE. The CDR3 is 16 residues long. CDR3 nucleotide sequence: TGTGCCAGCAGTCCTGCCTCACCGTCCTCTGGAAACACCATATATTTT. The encoded protein is CASSPASPSSGNTIYF.

CDR3 sequence: CASSEGRTANQPQHF. In DNA form, the CDR3 reads TGTGCCAGCAGTGAAGGGCGGACAGCCAATCAGCCCCAGCATTTT. The chain is built from TRBV2 and TRBJ1-5, with a tentative D call TRBD1 (6 bases). The CDR3 loop spans 15 amino acids. Germline CDR1 and CDR2: SNHLY and FYNNEI. V was trimmed by 1 base and J by 3 bases, leaving 10 bases between them.

The chain uses TRBV4-1 and TRBJ2-2; 8 bases map to TRBD1. The CDR3 is 14 residues long. J lost 7 bases, V lost 0 bases, and 1 base had no gene match. Germline CDR1 and CDR2: MGHRA and YSYEKL. The CDR3 DNA reads as TGCGCCAGCAGCCAAGAGACAGGGGTCGGGGAGCTGTTTTTT. This translates into CASSQETGVGELFF.

The V and J genes are TRBV10-3 and TRBJ2-1; D ambiguous. Trimming stripped 3 bases from V and 10 bases from J, with 10 bases between. The V gene's germline CDR1 is ENHRY and CDR2 SYGVKD. The CDR3 consists of 12 residues. The CDR3 loop reads CAISDPVGEQFF. The DNA of the CDR3 is TGTGCCATCAGTGACCCAGTGGGCGAGCAGTTCTTC.

About this clone: The sample has other DNA sequences that encode this CDR3 too. For the CDR3, the DNA is TGCGCCAGCAGCTTGAGAACGGGTTTCTCCTACGAGCAGTACTTC. Translation gives CASSLRTGFSYEQYF. V and J are TRBV5-1 and TRBJ2-7; D is uncertain. Germline V gene lookup returns CDR1 SGHRS and CDR2 YFSETQ. Trimming took 1 base from V and 0 from J, leaving 11 bases between them. This CDR3 is built from 15 residues.

V is TRBV11-2 and J is TRBJ2-1, with TRBD2 matching 9 bases. Germline V gene sequence: CDR1 SGHAT, CDR2 FQNNGV. The CDR3 is 16 residues long. V gave up 0 bases and J gave up 11 bases; unmatched junction bases: 11. The CDR3 loop is CASSLDQAGGVVKQFF. CDR3 coding DNA: TGTGCCAGCAGCTTAGATCAGGCGGGAGGGGTGGTTAAGCAGTTCTTC.